A selection of T cell receptor beta chains follows, all from one sample in a study of blood T cell repertoires in COVID-19. Generated by immunoSEQ multiplex PCR, the TCRdb table keeps only in-frame clones and is missing some. The table shows hundreds of thousands of clones, with roughly four fifths occurring only once. The source material was PBMCs or T cells enriched from blood (not recorded which). Receptor source: a woman in her 50s who had been exposed to COVID-19. CDR3s include the opening cysteine and the closing phenylalanine or tryptophan. The order of the fields is clone size, J gene, CDR3 length, V gene, D gene, CDR3 protein, CDR3 DNA. The D gene is left open where the match is weak. A row's size may be missing; if present it is once, few, many or a size class.

>.|TRBJ1-5|12|TRBV5-4|.
CASSLQGQPQHF
TGTGCCAGCAGCCTGCAGGGTCAGCCCCAGCATTTT
>few|TRBJ1-4|16|TRBV5-1|.
CASSPGQYATNEKLFF
TGCGCCAGCAGTCCCGGACAGTATGCAACTAATGAAAAACTGTTTTTT
>.|TRBJ2-7|15|TRBV11-3|.
CASSLDTFTTYEQYF
TGTGCCAGCAGTTTGGACACCTTTACGACCTACGAGCAGTACTTC
>.|TRBJ2-3|17|TRBV30|.
CAWSVGGVQSSTDTQYF
TGTGCCTGGAGTGTGGGGGGAGTACAGTCTAGCACAGATACGCAGTATTTT
>once|TRBJ2-2|14|TRBV5-4|TRBD1
CASSFDRAAGELFF
TGTGCCAGCAGCTTTGACAGGGCTGCCGGGGAGCTGTTTTTT
>.|TRBJ2-7|14|TRBV4-1|.
CASSQEEASAPGYF
TGCGCCAGCAGCCAAGAAGAGGCCAGCGCGCCCGGGTACTTC
>.|TRBJ1-2|15|TRBV6-5|.
CASSYSQSRSGGYTF
TGTGCCAGCAGTTACTCACAGAGCCGGAGCGGTGGCTACACCTTC
>.|TRBJ2-2|15|TRBV2|TRBD1
CASRASDRVSGELFF
TGTGCCAGCAGGGCCTCGGACAGGGTATCGGGGGAGCTGTTTTTT
>few|TRBJ1-5|15|TRBV30|.
CAWSGGQLSNQPQHF
TGTGCCTGGAGTGGCGGGCAGCTTAGCAATCAGCCCCAGCATTTT
>.|TRBJ1-1|13|TRBV7-2|TRBD1
CASSPNRGLRTFF
TGTGCCAGCAGCCCAAACAGGGGGCTACGTACTTTCTTT
>.|TRBJ1-6|21|TRBV12-5|TRBD1
CASGLPPRGQGRGLYNSPLHF
TGTGCTAGTGGTTTGCCTCCCCGTGGACAGGGTCGGGGCCTCTATAATTCACCCCTCCACTTT
>.|TRBJ2-1|15|TRBV5-4|TRBD2
CASSLESGDGNEQFF
TGTGCCAGCAGCTTGGAAAGCGGGGATGGGAATGAGCAGTTCTTC
>.|TRBJ1-1|17|TRBV19|TRBD1
CASSSHLTGSVNTEAFF
TGTGCCAGTAGTTCCCATTTGACAGGGTCGGTGAACACTGAAGCTTTCTTT
>.|TRBJ2-2|15|TRBV7-2|TRBD2
CASSFSSGGLRELFF
TGTGCCAGCAGCTTTTCTAGCGGGGGGTTGCGGGAGCTGTTTTTT
>.|TRBJ1-6|16|TRBV6-1|.
CASSERGASYNSPLHF
TGTGCCAGCAGTGAAAGGGGCGCCTCCTATAATTCACCCCTCCACTTT
>.|TRBJ1-4|15|TRBV5-1|TRBD1
CASSPPGQGNEKLFF
TGCGCCAGCAGCCCACCGGGACAGGGTAATGAAAAACTGTTTTTT
>.|TRBJ2-7|14|TRBV18|.
CASSEQGGSYEQYF
TGTGCCAGCTCAGAACAGGGGGGGTCCTACGAGCAGTACTTC
>few|TRBJ2-1|20|TRBV6-2/TRBV6-3|TRBD2
CASSYLQLAGSSGFINEQFF
TGTGCCAGCAGTTACCTCCAGCTAGCGGGGTCCTCTGGGTTCATCAATGAGCAGTTCTTC
>.|TRBJ2-2|14|TRBV27|.
CASRLSRGTGELFF
TGTGCCAGCAGACTATCTCGGGGGACCGGGGAGCTGTTTTTT
>few|TRBJ2-7|13|TRBV2|TRBD1
CASSNRGAYEQYF
TGTGCCAGCAGTAACAGGGGCGCCTACGAGCAGTACTTC
>.|TRBJ1-1|14|TRBV7-2|.
CASSSGGQKTEAFF
TGTGCCAGCAGCTCGGGAGGACAGAAGACTGAAGCTTTCTTT
>few|TRBJ2-3|14|TRBV5-4|.
CASSDQDYTDTQYF
TGTGCCAGCAGCGACCAGGACTATACGGATACGCAGTATTTT
>.|TRBJ1-3|12|TRBV9|.
CASTRGGNTIYF
TGTGCCAGCACTCGGGGGGGAAACACCATATATTTT
>.|TRBJ1-2|17|TRBV5-6|TRBD1
CASSMRLGQWVYYGYTF
TGTGCCAGCAGCATGCGGCTGGGACAGTGGGTATACTATGGCTACACCTTC
>.|TRBJ1-3|16|TRBV2|TRBD1
CASRELGQGAGNTIYF
TGTGCCAGCAGAGAGTTAGGACAGGGTGCTGGAAACACCATATATTTT
>.|TRBJ2-5|14|TRBV7-2|.
CASSPPGQRETQYF
TGTGCCAGCAGCCCCCCGGGACAAAGAGAGACCCAGTACTTC
>.|TRBJ1-1|14|TRBV10-2|.
CASQLRELNTEAFF
TGCGCCAGCCAACTCCGGGAATTGAACACTGAAGCTTTCTTT
>.|TRBJ2-2|16|TRBV7-6|.
CASSSQAGPNTGELFF
TGTGCCAGCAGCTCCCAAGCAGGGCCGAACACCGGGGAGCTGTTTTTT
>.|TRBJ2-7|13|TRBV12-3/TRBV12-4|TRBD1
CASRHGQGDEQYF
TGTGCCAGCAGACATGGACAGGGTGATGAGCAGTACTTC
>.|TRBJ2-7|13|TRBV28|.
CASSRGKRYEQYF
TGTGCCAGCAGCCGGGGGAAACGGTACGAGCAGTACTTC